The present T cell receptor beta chain was sequenced within a study of identical twins. One entry per CDR3 protein, called by TCRdb with MiXCR from the 5' RACE reads. The data contain about 660,000 distinct CDR3 sequences, 8.5% to 9% of them singletons. The CDR3 is made up of 14 amino acids. V shed 2 bases and J shed 0 bases, with 8 bases lying between them. Germline assignment: CDR1 SQVTM and CDR2 ANQGSEA. At least ten counts were recorded for this clonotype. Its cognate antigen is unknown. Study conclusions and caveats: Modelling underestimated the level of out-of-frame TCR alpha sharing observed in monozygotic twins. The authors noted that invariant MAIT and iNKT cells could partly confound zero-insertion analyses.

The same data also went into a second study, on yellow fever vaccine responses in identical twins. This second study notes: Twins showed a vaccine T cell response that reportedly seemed partly convergent, partly personalized.

The TCR originated in a woman aged 18-29 years in good health. This rearrangement joins TRBV29-1 to TRBJ2-1; no definite D call. The sample comprised PBMCs. The CDR3 spells CSVELGSSYNEQFF. CDR3 DNA: TGCAGCGTTGAACTGGGTAGCTCCTACAATGAGCAGTTCTTC.